The 32 T cell receptor beta chains listed next were all sequenced from one sample in a study of T-cell memory formation after mild COVID-19. TCRdb passed the 5' RACE reads through MiXCR, listing each CDR3 protein once. The sample comprises around 300,000 distinct CDR3 sequences, roughly 13% of which are singletons, and 20% to 25% rests with the top ten. The material sequenced was PBMCs or a T cell subset sorted from them (not recorded which). These receptors were taken from a man younger than 35 who had mild COVID-19 (a few samples of this study predate the infection). Cell type and time point are not known.

This clonotype was recorded a few times. The V and J genes are TRBV23-1 and TRBJ1-3; D ambiguous. TRBV23-1 is an ORF; its function is uncertain. The CDR3 contains 17 residues. Trimming removed 7 bases at V and 6 bases at J, with 25 bases between. This CDR3 is CASTYVRSGIFLNTIYF. The CDR3, as DNA: TGCGCCAGCACCTACGTTAGATCCGGGATCTTTTTAAACACCATATATTTT.

This clonotype was counted between two and nine times. The chain has TRBV3-1 and TRBJ2-1; 7 positions agree with TRBD2. The length of the CDR3 is 16 residues. CDR1 and CDR2 from the germline V gene are LGHDT and YNNKEL (reference sequence). With 1 base clipped from V and 4 bases from J, the junction kept 7 bases outside the gene matches. The CDR3 sequence: CASSQVLLARYNEQFF. CDR3 DNA: TGTGCCAGCAGCCAAGTCTTACTAGCGAGGTACAATGAGCAGTTCTTC.

The chain joins TRBV29-1 to TRBJ2-1; D gene unclear. The CDR3 consists of 12 residues. V was pared by 3 bases and J by 8 bases, with 11 bases between. CDR1 SQVTM and CDR2 ANQGSEA come from the germline V gene. Written as DNA, the CDR3 is TGCAGCGTTGATGAAGGTCGGGATGAGCAGTTCTTC. It translates to CSVDEGRDEQFF.

The J gene is TRBJ2-3, the V gene TRBV20-1, with 9 bases identical to TRBD2. The length of the CDR3 is 17 residues. Germline V gives CDR1 DFQATT, CDR2 SNEGSKA (reference sequence). V gave up 5 bases and J gave up 2 bases; unmatched junction bases: 14. The CDR3 DNA sequence: TGCAGTGCTCAATACACTAGCGGGCCTCACTTCACAGATACGCAGTATTTT. Translation gives CSAQYTSGPHFTDTQYF.

The rearrangement links TRBV5-1 to TRBJ1-5; 7 positions match TRBD1. The length of the CDR3 is 15 residues. The V and J ends lost 1 base and 6 bases, in that order; junction bases with no gene match: 7. Per germline, CDR1 SGHRS and CDR2 YFSETQ. The DNA of the CDR3 is TGCGCCAGCAGCTTGAGGGGGACAGTCGGTCAGCCCCAGCATTTT. It codes for CASSLRGTVGQPQHF.

This rearrangement joins TRBV7-6 to TRBJ1-6; D remains unclear. Trimming stripped 6 bases from V and 10 bases from J, with 13 bases between. This CDR3 has 13 amino acids. Germline V gene data show CDR1 as SGHVS and CDR2 as FNYEAQ. CDR3 sequence: CASSRTLGSPLHF. The CDR3 DNA reads TGTGCCAGCAGTCGGACGCTTGGGTCACCCCTCCACTTT.

The J gene is TRBJ1-4, the V gene TRBV5-6; D remains ambiguous. CDR3 length equals 13 residues. CDR1 SGHDT and CDR2 YYEEEE come from the germline V gene. Deletions cut 2 bases from V and 3 bases from J, with 5 bases between. The CDR3 nucleotides read TGTGCCAGCAGCTTACGGTCTAATGAAAAACTGTTTTTT. Amino acid sequence: CASSLRSNEKLFF.

This rearrangement joins TRBV5-1 to TRBJ2-7; 7 nucleotides align to TRBD1. The CDR3 totals 16 residues. Germline assignment: CDR1 SGHRS and CDR2 YFSETQ. J gave up 4 bases and V 1 base, and 11 bases lay outside the gene matches. The DNA for the CDR3 is TGCGCCAGCAGCTTGTGGGCAGGGACAGTCGAATACGAGCAGTACTTC. Translating it yields CASSLWAGTVEYEQYF.

The chain has TRBV12-3 or TRBV12-4 and TRBJ2-2; D ambiguous. V was pared by 5 bases and J by 3 bases, with 13 bases between. The CDR3 is made up of 15 amino acids. The CDR3 DNA sequence: TGTGCCAGCAGTCACAGACGGCGGTACACCGGGGAGCTGTTTTTT. Translated: CASSHRRRYTGELFF.

The V gene is TRBV19, the J gene TRBJ1-1; 10 bases line up with TRBD1. V lost 8 bases and J lost 6; bases outside the gene matches: 6. Germline V lookup: CDR1 LNHDA, CDR2 SQIVND (reference sequence). The CDR3 is 13 residues long. The CDR3 coding sequence is TGTGCCAGTGGGACAGGGGTAGGCTCTGAAGCTTTCTTT. Protein product: CASGTGVGSEAFF.

This clonotype was seen many times. The rearrangement joins TRBV25-1 to TRBJ2-3; 13 bases line up with TRBD2. Trimming took 6 bases from V and 0 from J; bases not matched to a gene: 15. Germline CDR1 MGHDK, CDR2 SYGVNS. The CDR3 extends over 20 amino acids. CDR3 residues: CASREPGLAGRNPSTDTQYF. CDR3 nucleotides: TGTGCCAGCAGAGAACCGGGACTAGCGGGGAGGAACCCTAGCACAGATACGCAGTATTTT.

This clonotype has just a few counts. The chain employs TRBV10-2 and TRBJ2-1, with a weak D call TRBD2 (7 bases). The germline CDR1 and CDR2 sequences are WSHSY and SAAADI. The CDR3 loop spans 14 amino acids. Trimming removed 4 bases at V and 4 bases at J, with 11 bases between. CDR3 sequence (DNA): TGCGCCAGCAGTGCTAGCGGACAGTACAATGAGCAGTTCTTC. It is translated as CASSASGQYNEQFF.

The chain joins TRBV2 to TRBJ1-2; D gene uncertain. Germline V gives CDR1 SNHLY, CDR2 FYNNEI. The length of the CDR3 is 13 residues. V lost 6 bases to trimming and J lost 9 bases, with 17 bases between them. The CDR3 DNA reads TGTGCCAGCAGCCAAGGGCAGGTTGGAAGCTACACCTTC. Its protein product is CASSQGQVGSYTF.

This clonotype was seen ten or more times. This chain links TRBV7-9 with TRBJ2-3; D is ambiguous. Germline assignment: CDR1 SEHNR and CDR2 FQNEAQ (reference sequence). The CDR3 loop spans 11 amino acids. Trimming left V 4 bases short and J 4 bases short, with 3 bases between. The CDR3 loop is CASSYSDTQYF. The CDR3 nucleotides are TGTGCCAGCAGCTACTCAGATACGCAGTATTTT.

This chain links TRBV7-2 with TRBJ2-7; unclear D gene. Germline CDR1 and CDR2: SGHTA and FQGNSA. CDR3 size: 12 residues. Trimming removed 5 bases at V and 3 bases at J, with 8 bases between. CDR3 sequence reads: CASSRGNYEQYV. CDR3 DNA sequence: TGTGCCAGCAGCCGAGGTAACTACGAGCAGTACGTC.

This chain joins TRBV5-6 and TRBJ1-1, with D tentatively TRBD1 (5 bases). This CDR3 is built from 14 residues. V gave up 1 base and J gave up 4 bases, with 11 bases separating them. Germline-derived CDR1 and CDR2 are SGHDT and YYEEEE. CDR3: CASSLLWGFTEAFF. CDR3 DNA sequence: TGTGCCAGCAGCTTGTTGTGGGGGTTCACTGAAGCTTTCTTT.

This clonotype was recorded a few times. The chain links TRBV28 to TRBJ2-3, with TRBD2 identical over 9 bases. This CDR3 has 17 residues. CDR1 is MDHEN, CDR2 SYDVKM, per germline. V dropped 5 bases and J dropped 11; count of bases not matched to a gene: 20. The CDR3 spells CASSIEGPAGGEMEQYF. The DNA of the CDR3 is TGTGCCAGCAGTATAGAGGGTCCAGCGGGGGGTGAAATGGAGCAGTATTTT.

This clonotype was observed at least ten times. The chain has TRBV27 and TRBJ2-5; the D gene is possibly TRBD2 (6 bases). The CDR3 spans 15 residues. The germline V gene encodes CDR1 MNHEY and CDR2 SMNVEV (reference sequence). The V gene lost 6 bases and the J gene lost 5 bases, with 19 bases spanning the gap. In DNA form, the CDR3 reads TGTGCCAGCAGCCCCTCGGTGGGGGGTGGGGAGACCCAGTACTTC. It codes for CASSPSVGGGETQYF.

The chain links TRBV4-1 to TRBJ1-4; D is unclear. CDR3 length equals 16 residues. Germline CDR1 MGHRA, CDR2 YSYEKL. The V and J ends lost 3 bases and 3 bases respectively, with 14 bases between them. The CDR3 DNA is TGCGCCAGCAGCCATGATGCGGGGTTGGCTAATGAAAAACTGTTTTTT. It encodes CASSHDAGLANEKLFF.

This clonotype was picked up one time. The genes are TRBV28 and TRBJ2-3; D uncertain. Trimming removed 9 bases at V and 0 bases at J, with 7 bases between. Germline assignment: CDR1 MDHEN and CDR2 SYDVKM. The CDR3 sequence is 12 residues long. The CDR3 DNA is TGTGCCAGTTTCGATAGCACAGATACGCAGTATTTT. Its translation: CASFDSTDTQYF.

The V gene is TRBV4-2, the J gene TRBJ2-1, with 7 nucleotides matching TRBD1. Trimming at V came to 4 bases and at J to 7 bases, leaving 7 bases not matched to a gene. The CDR3 consists of 14 residues. The germline CDR1 and CDR2 sequences are LGHNA and YNFKEQ. In DNA, the CDR3 is TGTGCCAGCAGCCGTGAGACAGGGAGTAATGAGCAGTTCTTC. It is translated as CASSRETGSNEQFF.

The rearrangement links TRBV9 to TRBJ2-5; weak D call: TRBD1 (6 bases). V was trimmed by 6 bases and J by 1 base, leaving 10 bases between them. Germline values: CDR1 SGDLS, CDR2 YYNGEE. CDR3 length: 13 residues. Here the CDR3 DNA reads TGTGCCAGCAATCAGGGGCCCCAAGAGACCCAGTACTTC. Protein sequence: CASNQGPQETQYF.

J is TRBJ1-2 and V is TRBV15; D might be TRBD1 (5 bases). Germline V CDR1 and CDR2: LNHNV, YYDKDF (reference sequence). The V and J ends lost 2 bases and 5 bases respectively, with 6 bases between them. The CDR3 loop spans 12 amino acids. CDR3 residues: CATSRRQYGYTF. The DNA for the CDR3 is TGTGCCACCAGCAGAAGACAGTATGGCTACACCTTC. The variable domain in full, completed from reference TRBV15 and TRBJ1-2, reads DAMVIQNPRYQVTQFGKPVTLSCSQTLNHNVMYWYQQKSSQAPKLLFHYYDKDFNNEADTPDNFQSRRPNTSFCFLDIRSPGLGDTAMYLCATSRRQYGYTFGSGTRLTVV.

This clonotype was counted once. DNA for the CDR3: TGCGCCAGCAGCCAAGATCCGGGGGGGAACACTGAAGCTTTCTTT. Its protein is CASSQDPGGNTEAFF. The chain links TRBV4-1 to TRBJ1-1, with a weak D call TRBD1 (5 bases). Germline V gives CDR1 MGHRA, CDR2 YSYEKL. The V and J ends lost 0 bases and 1 base respectively, with 9 bases between them. The CDR3 runs to 15 residues.

V and J are TRBV28 and TRBJ1-2; TRBD1 matches 9 bases. CDR1 MDHEN and CDR2 SYDVKM come from the germline V gene. V dropped 10 bases and J dropped 3; count of bases not matched to a gene: 6. This CDR3 comprises 13 residues. The CDR3: CAIGGQGDYGYTF. CDR3 DNA sequence: TGTGCCATCGGGGGACAGGGCGACTATGGCTACACCTTC.

This clonotype was seen ten or more times. The rearrangement links TRBV18 to TRBJ1-1; TRBD1 is a possible D gene (6 bases). V gave up 6 bases and J gave up 2 bases, with 19 bases separating them. This CDR3 comprises 16 residues. Germline V gene sequence: CDR1 KGHSH, CDR2 LQKENI. The CDR3 coding sequence is TGTGCCAGCTCCCCGAACCGGGGGCTTACAAACACTGAAGCTTTCTTT. Translating it yields CASSPNRGLTNTEAFF.

The CDR3 DNA reads TGTGCCAGCAGTTCGCCGAAAACCTACGAGCAGTACGTC. Protein product: CASSSPKTYEQYV. This sequence joins TRBV6-5 and TRBJ2-7; the D is unclear. Germline CDR1 reads MNHEY; CDR2 reads SVGAGI. The V gene lost 4 bases and the J gene lost 2 bases, with 9 bases spanning the gap. This CDR3 is 13 amino acids long.

This clonotype has more than one count but fewer than ten. This chain connects TRBV11-2 to TRBJ1-6, with D perhaps TRBD1 (6 bases). Trimming cost V 5 bases and J 2 bases, with 13 bases left between them. Germline V lookup: CDR1 SGHAT, CDR2 FQNNGV. This CDR3 comprises 16 residues. Here the CDR3 reads CASSPQGRAYNSPLHF. CDR3 nucleotides: TGTGCCAGCAGCCCACAGGGACGCGCCTATAATTCACCCCTCCACTTT. The full variable domain, with the rest looked up from reference TRBV11-2 and TRBJ1-6, is EAGVAQSPRYKIIEKRQSVAFWCNPISGHATLYWYQQILGQGPKLLIQFQNNGVVDDSQLPKDRFSAERLKGVDSTLKIQPAKLEDSAVYLCASSPQGRAYNSPLHFGNGTRLTVT.

This clonotype appeared a few times. V is TRBV7-7 and J is TRBJ2-1; TRBD1 is a possible D gene (7 bases). This CDR3 spans 15 amino acids. Trimming cost V 5 bases and J 2 bases, with 13 bases left between them. Germline V lookup: CDR1 SSHAT, CDR2 FNYEAQ (reference sequence). The CDR3 nucleotides read TGTGCCAGCAGCCCCAGGGGGGCAGCCTACAATGAGCAGTTCTTC. This codes for CASSPRGAAYNEQFF.

This chain joins TRBV5-6 and TRBJ2-7; D might be TRBD1 or TRBD2, each matching 6 bases. V gave up 4 bases and J gave up 12 bases, with 32 bases separating them. The CDR3 has 17 residues. CDR1 and CDR2 from the germline V gene are SGHDT and YYEEEE. CDR3 DNA sequence: TGTGCCAGCAGCCAGCGCCGGGGGCGCGGAACGGAACGGAATTGGTACGTC. Translation gives CASSQRRGRGTERNWYV.

This clonotype was seen only a few times. The chain carries TRBV29-1 and TRBJ2-3, with 9 bases fitting TRBD2. The CDR3 is 15 amino acids. The germline gives CDR1 SQVTM, CDR2 ANQGSEA. The V segment lost 6 bases and the J segment 2 bases; nucleotides outside the gene matches: 9. The CDR3 DNA follows: TGCAGCGTGTCCCCACTAGCGGGTCACACAGATACGCAGTATTTT. Translating gives CSVSPLAGHTDTQYF.

This clonotype was detected a few times. The CDR3 loop reads CAISELTQDDTQYF. The CDR3 bases are TGTGCCATCAGTGAGCTGACCCAAGACGATACGCAGTATTTT. This chain connects TRBV10-3 to TRBJ2-3; D is uncertain. The length of the CDR3 is 14 residues. Germline V lookup: CDR1 ENHRY, CDR2 SYGVKD. The V end lost 2 bases, the J end lost 6 bases, and 12 bases lay between the germline ends.